This T cell receptor beta chain was identified in a study of blood T cell repertoires in COVID-19. Overall study context: The samples span acute and convalescent COVID-19 from the United States, Italy and Spain. The analysed material was cDNA or gDNA that came from T cells, B-cell-depleted T cells, or PBMCs.

How the authors handled the data: Amplification of reference gene primers provided the estimated nucleated cell counts. Sequenced by immunoSEQ multiplex PCR; TCRdb stores in-frame clones only, minus some. From that table come the V and J calls and clone size; the DNA was used to work out D and trimming. The data hold 53,000 or so clones, with 70% to 85% observed a single time. The source material was peripheral blood. This clonotype was sampled from a man in his 70s with active COVID-19.

The CDR3 loop reads CASRKEAQSSQETQYF. The CDR3 coding sequence is TGTGCCAGTAGAAAAGAAGCACAGTCAAGTCAAGAGACCCAGTACTTC. This chain links TRBV19 with TRBJ2-5; no definite D call. Trimming removed 6 bases at V and 2 bases at J, with 19 bases between. Germline V gives CDR1 LNHDA, CDR2 SQIVND (reference sequence). There are 16 residues in the CDR3.